These T cell receptor beta chains were read from a single sample in a study of Graves' ophthalmopathy and Graves' hyperthyroidism. A single record per CDR3 protein comes from TCRdb applying MiXCR to the multiplex PCR reads. The sample records 600,000 to 950,000 distinct CDR3 sequences, approximately 40% being singletons. What was sequenced was peripheral blood. The receptor source for this set is an adult man with Graves' ophthalmopathy. The CDR3 runs from the conserved cysteine through the conserved F or W. Fields, in order: J gene, clone size, V gene, D gene, CDR3 DNA, CDR3 protein. D genes are given only for firm matches. Rows give clone size only sometimes, using once, few, many, or a class for an expanded clone.

j_gene: TRBJ1-5
abundance: -
v_gene: TRBV20-1
d_gene: -
CDR3nt: TGCAGTGCTAGTGGGGACATAGAAGTGCCCCAGCATTTT
CDR3aa: CSASGDIEVPQHF

j_gene: TRBJ2-7
abundance: few
v_gene: TRBV5-1
d_gene: TRBD1
CDR3nt: TGCGCCAGCAGCTCAAGACAGGGTGCCTACGAGCAGTACTTC
CDR3aa: CASSSRQGAYEQYF

j_gene: TRBJ2-3
abundance: -
v_gene: TRBV10-2
d_gene: TRBD1
CDR3nt: TGTGCCAGCGGCAAGACAGGGACCACAGATACGCAGTATTTT
CDR3aa: CASGKTGTTDTQYF

j_gene: TRBJ1-1
abundance: few
v_gene: TRBV20-1
d_gene: TRBD1
CDR3nt: TGCAGTGCTAGGGGGGACAGGGTAGCTTTCTTT
CDR3aa: CSARGDRVAFF

j_gene: TRBJ1-1
abundance: few
v_gene: TRBV10-3
d_gene: -
CDR3nt: TGTGCCAGCAGGACCAGGGCTAACACTGAAGCTTTCTTT
CDR3aa: CASRTRANTEAFF

j_gene: TRBJ2-7
abundance: few
v_gene: TRBV29-1
d_gene: -
CDR3nt: TGCAGCGTTAATAAACAGGGTGGGTACGAGCAGTACTTC
CDR3aa: CSVNKQGGYEQYF

j_gene: TRBJ2-7
abundance: -
v_gene: TRBV14
d_gene: -
CDR3nt: TGTGCCAGCAGCCAAGGAATGGGTAGCGGCATCGTAGGGCAGTACTTC
CDR3aa: CASSQGMGSGIVGQYF

j_gene: TRBJ1-1
abundance: once
v_gene: TRBV29-1
d_gene: TRBD1
CDR3nt: TGCAGCGTTGAACAGGGGGGCGCGTTCACTGAAGCTTTCTTT
CDR3aa: CSVEQGGAFTEAFF

j_gene: TRBJ2-7
abundance: few
v_gene: TRBV7-9
d_gene: -
CDR3nt: TGTGCCAGCAGCTTAGATCTAGCAGTGAGCTCCTACGAGCAGTACTTC
CDR3aa: CASSLDLAVSSYEQYF

j_gene: TRBJ1-6
abundance: many
v_gene: TRBV19
d_gene: -
CDR3nt: TGTGCCAGTAGTATGAATTCACCCCTCCACTTT
CDR3aa: CASSMNSPLHF

j_gene: TRBJ1-5
abundance: -
v_gene: TRBV25-1
d_gene: -
CDR3nt: TGTGCCAGCAGTGCCCGCGACACCCGGAGTCAGCCCCAGCATTTT
CDR3aa: CASSARDTRSQPQHF

j_gene: TRBJ1-1
abundance: many
v_gene: TRBV29-1
d_gene: -
CDR3nt: TGCAGCGTAGAATCAGGGCGGCTAAGCACTGAAGCTTTCTTT
CDR3aa: CSVESGRLSTEAFF

j_gene: TRBJ2-2
abundance: -
v_gene: TRBV19
d_gene: TRBD1
CDR3nt: TGTGCCAGTAGTATGACAGGGGGCACGGGCACCGGGGAGCTGTTTTTT
CDR3aa: CASSMTGGTGTGELFF

j_gene: TRBJ1-2
abundance: -
v_gene: TRBV20-1
d_gene: TRBD1
CDR3nt: TGCAGTGCCAAGGGACAGGGGGCTAATGGCTACACCTTC
CDR3aa: CSAKGQGANGYTF

j_gene: TRBJ2-1
abundance: -
v_gene: TRBV29-1
d_gene: -
CDR3nt: TGCAGCGCACCCGGTCCTCGGCGCTCCTACAATGAGCAGTTCTTC
CDR3aa: CSAPGPRRSYNEQFF

j_gene: TRBJ2-7
abundance: once
v_gene: TRBV7-8
d_gene: -
CDR3nt: TGTGCCAGCAGCTCCTTGGACATTTACGAGCAGTACTTC
CDR3aa: CASSSLDIYEQYF

j_gene: TRBJ1-1
abundance: -
v_gene: TRBV25-1
d_gene: -
CDR3nt: TGTGCCAGCAGTGATTACAGGGACACTGAAGCTTTCTTT
CDR3aa: CASSDYRDTEAFF

j_gene: TRBJ1-5
abundance: -
v_gene: TRBV7-4
d_gene: -
CDR3nt: TGTGCCAGCAGCGACGACACCTCCTTTAGCAATCAGCCCCAGCATTTT
CDR3aa: CASSDDTSFSNQPQHF

j_gene: TRBJ1-1
abundance: -
v_gene: TRBV7-9
d_gene: -
CDR3nt: TGTGCCAGCAGCTCTCGGGGTGGGGGACTGAACACTGAAGCTTTCTTT
CDR3aa: CASSSRGGGLNTEAFF

j_gene: TRBJ1-1
abundance: many
v_gene: TRBV29-1
d_gene: -
CDR3nt: TGCAGCGTTGAGAGAGGGGACACTGAAGCTTTCTTT
CDR3aa: CSVERGDTEAFF

j_gene: TRBJ1-5
abundance: -
v_gene: TRBV28
d_gene: -
CDR3nt: TGTGCCAGCAGTTTGAGAGGCAGGGGAAGCAATCAGCCCCAGCATTTT
CDR3aa: CASSLRGRGSNQPQHF

j_gene: TRBJ1-5
abundance: few
v_gene: TRBV24-1
d_gene: TRBD1
CDR3nt: TGTGCCAGCTCACCCGGACAGGGATCTAGCAATCAGCCCCAGCATTTT
CDR3aa: CASSPGQGSSNQPQHF

j_gene: TRBJ1-4
abundance: -
v_gene: TRBV29-1
d_gene: TRBD1
CDR3nt: TGCAGCGTTGCCGGGACAGGGGGCGGAAATAATGAAAAACTGTTTTTT
CDR3aa: CSVAGTGGGNNEKLFF

j_gene: TRBJ2-7
abundance: many
v_gene: TRBV7-3
d_gene: TRBD1
CDR3nt: TGTGCCAGCAGCCCAACCGGGACAGCATCCTACGAGCAGTACTTC
CDR3aa: CASSPTGTASYEQYF

j_gene: TRBJ1-3
abundance: -
v_gene: TRBV7-9
d_gene: -
CDR3nt: TGTGCCAGCAGCTTACCCGGCAGGGACTCTGGAAACACCATATATTTT
CDR3aa: CASSLPGRDSGNTIYF

j_gene: TRBJ1-1
abundance: few
v_gene: TRBV14
d_gene: -
CDR3nt: TGTGCCAGCAGCCAACTGGGGGGGTACACTGAAGCTTTCTTT
CDR3aa: CASSQLGGYTEAFF

j_gene: TRBJ2-7
abundance: few
v_gene: TRBV7-9
d_gene: TRBD1
CDR3nt: TGTGCCAGCAGCAAGTCGACAGGGATGGGCTACGAGCAGTACTTC
CDR3aa: CASSKSTGMGYEQYF

j_gene: TRBJ2-6
abundance: many
v_gene: TRBV7-9
d_gene: -
CDR3nt: TGTGCCAGCAGCCCAAGGGACGGGGCTGGGGCCAACGTCCTGACTTTC
CDR3aa: CASSPRDGAGANVLTF

j_gene: TRBJ2-7
abundance: -
v_gene: TRBV2
d_gene: TRBD1
CDR3nt: TGTGCCAGCAGTGCCTGGGACAGGGTCACCGAGCAGTACTTC
CDR3aa: CASSAWDRVTEQYF

j_gene: TRBJ1-3
abundance: -
v_gene: TRBV13
d_gene: -
CDR3nt: TGTGCCAGCAGCCCGATGGGGGCTCAATACGGAAACACCATATATTTT
CDR3aa: CASSPMGAQYGNTIYF

j_gene: TRBJ1-5
abundance: -
v_gene: TRBV7-9
d_gene: -
CDR3nt: TGTGCCAGCAGCCCCAGATCGTACAGTCTTCTATGGCAGCCCCAGCATTTT
CDR3aa: CASSPRSYSLLWQPQHF

j_gene: TRBJ2-7
abundance: -
v_gene: TRBV25-1
d_gene: TRBD2
CDR3nt: TGTGCCACCAGACTTCTAAGGACTAGCGGGGACTACGAGCAGTACTTC
CDR3aa: CATRLLRTSGDYEQYF

j_gene: TRBJ2-7
abundance: -
v_gene: TRBV7-9
d_gene: TRBD1
CDR3nt: TGTGCCAGCAGCCCCAAGGGGGCCCTGAGCTCCTACGAGCAGTACTTC
CDR3aa: CASSPKGALSSYEQYF

j_gene: TRBJ2-7
abundance: many
v_gene: TRBV7-6
d_gene: -
CDR3nt: TGTGCCAGCGGAGCAGGGCCGGACGGTTCCTACGAGCAGTACTTC
CDR3aa: CASGAGPDGSYEQYF

j_gene: TRBJ2-6
abundance: -
v_gene: TRBV15
d_gene: -
CDR3nt: TGTGCCGCCAGCAGCTTGGGGGCTGGGGCCAACGTCCTGACTTTC
CDR3aa: CAASSLGAGANVLTF

j_gene: TRBJ2-5
abundance: -
v_gene: TRBV10-3
d_gene: -
CDR3nt: TGTGCCATCAGCGAGTCCGAGTCCGTGCGAGAGACCCAGTACTTC
CDR3aa: CAISESESVRETQYF

j_gene: TRBJ2-2
abundance: few
v_gene: TRBV24-1
d_gene: -
CDR3nt: TGTGCCACCAGTGATGTCCGGGACACTAACACCGGGGAGCTGTTTTTT
CDR3aa: CATSDVRDTNTGELFF

j_gene: TRBJ1-1
abundance: -
v_gene: TRBV7-9
d_gene: TRBD1
CDR3nt: TGTGCCAGCAGCTCTGGGACAGGGCGGGCTGAAGCTTTCTTT
CDR3aa: CASSSGTGRAEAFF

j_gene: TRBJ2-7
abundance: -
v_gene: TRBV7-3
d_gene: -
CDR3nt: TGTGCCAGCAGCTTCTACTGGGACTCCTACGAGCAGTACTTC
CDR3aa: CASSFYWDSYEQYF

j_gene: TRBJ2-7
abundance: few
v_gene: TRBV19
d_gene: TRBD1
CDR3nt: TGTGCCAGTAGTGGACAGGGCACCTCCTACGAGCAGTACTTC
CDR3aa: CASSGQGTSYEQYF

j_gene: TRBJ1-6
abundance: few
v_gene: TRBV12-3/TRBV12-4
d_gene: TRBD1
CDR3nt: TGTGCCAGCAGTTTAAGGACAGGGACCTCCTATAATTCACCCCTCCACTTT
CDR3aa: CASSLRTGTSYNSPLHF